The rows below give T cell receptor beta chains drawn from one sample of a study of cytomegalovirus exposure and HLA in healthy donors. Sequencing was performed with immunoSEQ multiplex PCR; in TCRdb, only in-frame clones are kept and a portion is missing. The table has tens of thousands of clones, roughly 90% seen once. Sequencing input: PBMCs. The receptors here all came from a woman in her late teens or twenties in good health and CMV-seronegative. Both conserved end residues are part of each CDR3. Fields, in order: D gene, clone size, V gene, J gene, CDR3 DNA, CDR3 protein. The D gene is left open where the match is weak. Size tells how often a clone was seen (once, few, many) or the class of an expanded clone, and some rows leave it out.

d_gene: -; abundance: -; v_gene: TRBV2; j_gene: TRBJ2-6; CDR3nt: TGTGCCAGCATGACGGTGGAGGCTGGGGCCAACGTCCTGACTTTC; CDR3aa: CASMTVEAGANVLTF
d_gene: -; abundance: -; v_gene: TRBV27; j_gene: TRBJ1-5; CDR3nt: TGTGCCAGCAGTTTAACCAGGGGCAATCAGCCCCAGCATTTT; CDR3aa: CASSLTRGNQPQHF
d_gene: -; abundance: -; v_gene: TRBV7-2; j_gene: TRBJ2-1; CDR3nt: TGTGCCAGCAGCCCCCCCCTCGGGGTGGCTGAGCAGTTCTTC; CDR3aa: CASSPPLGVAEQFF
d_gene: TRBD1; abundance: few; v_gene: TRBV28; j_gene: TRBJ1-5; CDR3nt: TGTGCCAGCAGTCCACGCCTGTCGACAGGGGTGATCAATCAGCCCCAGCATTTT; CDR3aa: CASSPRLSTGVINQPQHF
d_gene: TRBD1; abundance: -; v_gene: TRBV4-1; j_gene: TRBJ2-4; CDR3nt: TGCGCCAGCAGCCACCAGACAGGGCCCTTAGCCAAAAACATTCAGTACTTC; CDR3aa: CASSHQTGPLAKNIQYF
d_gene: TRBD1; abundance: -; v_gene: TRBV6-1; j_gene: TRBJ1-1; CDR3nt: TGTGCCAGCAGGGGACAGGGGGGTGGGACTGAAGCTTTCTTT; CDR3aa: CASRGQGGGTEAFF
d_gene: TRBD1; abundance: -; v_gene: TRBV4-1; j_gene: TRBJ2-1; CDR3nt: TGCGCCAGCAGCCCAACAGGGGTGGAGGTAGATGAGCAGTTCTTC; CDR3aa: CASSPTGVEVDEQFF
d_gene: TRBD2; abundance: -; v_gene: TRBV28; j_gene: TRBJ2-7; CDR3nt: TGTGCCAGCAGTTTGCGGGAGTGGTACGAGCAGTACTTC; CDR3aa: CASSLREWYEQYF
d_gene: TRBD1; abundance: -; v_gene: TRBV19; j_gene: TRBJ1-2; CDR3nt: TGTGCCAGTTTCGGACAGGGAAGGAACTATGGCTACACCTTC; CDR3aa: CASFGQGRNYGYTF
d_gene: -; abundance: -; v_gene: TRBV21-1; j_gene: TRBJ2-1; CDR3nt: TGTGCCAGCAGCAAAGATGGGGCTATTGAAAATGAGCAGTTCTTC; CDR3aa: CASSKDGAIENEQFF
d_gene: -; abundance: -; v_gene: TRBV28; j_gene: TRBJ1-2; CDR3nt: TGTGCCAGCAGTCCCACAGGGCTCAACTATGGCTACACCTTC; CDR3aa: CASSPTGLNYGYTF
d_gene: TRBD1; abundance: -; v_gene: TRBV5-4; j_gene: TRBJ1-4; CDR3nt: TGTGCCAGCAGTACACAGGGGCATGAAAAACTGTTTTTT; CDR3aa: CASSTQGHEKLFF
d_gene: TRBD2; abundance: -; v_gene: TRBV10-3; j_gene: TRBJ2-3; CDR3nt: TGTGCCATAGCCGGGACTAGCGGGGGCCCCATCACAGATACGCAGTATTTT; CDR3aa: CAIAGTSGGPITDTQYF
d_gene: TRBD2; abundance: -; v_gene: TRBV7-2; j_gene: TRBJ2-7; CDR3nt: TGTGCCAGCAGCTTACGCGCGGGGGGTTCCTACGAGCAGTACTTC; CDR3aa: CASSLRAGGSYEQYF
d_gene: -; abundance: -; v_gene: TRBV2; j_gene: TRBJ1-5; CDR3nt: TGTGCCAGCAAACAAATGGGGGGGCAGCCCCAGCATTTT; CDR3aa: CASKQMGGQPQHF
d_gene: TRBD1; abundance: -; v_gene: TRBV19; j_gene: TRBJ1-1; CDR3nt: TGTGCCAGTATCGCAGGGGGCCTCACTGAAGCTTTCTTT; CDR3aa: CASIAGGLTEAFF
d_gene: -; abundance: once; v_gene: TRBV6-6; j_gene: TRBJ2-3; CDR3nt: TGTGCCAGCAGCCGAACCGGGGTTAGCACAGATACGCAGTATTTT; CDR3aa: CASSRTGVSTDTQYF
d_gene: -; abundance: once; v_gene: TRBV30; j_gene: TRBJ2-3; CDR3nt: TGTGCCTGGAGGGGACATAGCACAGATACGCAGTATTTT; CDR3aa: CAWRGHSTDTQYF
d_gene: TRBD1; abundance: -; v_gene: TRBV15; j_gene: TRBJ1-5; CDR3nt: TGTGCCACCAGCAGAGGTGGACAGGGAAATCAGCCCCAGCATTTT; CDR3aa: CATSRGGQGNQPQHF
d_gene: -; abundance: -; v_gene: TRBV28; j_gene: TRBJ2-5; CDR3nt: TGTGCCAGCAGCCAATTAGAGTACCAAGAGACCCAGTACTTC; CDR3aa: CASSQLEYQETQYF
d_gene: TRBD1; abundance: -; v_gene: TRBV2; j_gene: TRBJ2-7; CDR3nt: TGTGCCAGCATTGAGGGGGCTTACGAGCAGTACTTC; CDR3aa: CASIEGAYEQYF
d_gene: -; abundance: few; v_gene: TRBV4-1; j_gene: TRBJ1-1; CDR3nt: TGCGCCAGCAGCCAGATAGAGCGGGGGGTAGACACTGAAGCTTTCTTT; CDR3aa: CASSQIERGVDTEAFF
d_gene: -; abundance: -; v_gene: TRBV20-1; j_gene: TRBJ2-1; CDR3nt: TGCAGTGCGGTTAGAAATCCTGAGCAGTTCTTC; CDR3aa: CSAVRNPEQFF
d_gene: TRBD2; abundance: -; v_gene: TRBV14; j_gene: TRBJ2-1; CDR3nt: TGTGCCAGCAGCCAAGCGACTAGCGGGAGTAGGAATGAGCAGTTCTTC; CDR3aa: CASSQATSGSRNEQFF